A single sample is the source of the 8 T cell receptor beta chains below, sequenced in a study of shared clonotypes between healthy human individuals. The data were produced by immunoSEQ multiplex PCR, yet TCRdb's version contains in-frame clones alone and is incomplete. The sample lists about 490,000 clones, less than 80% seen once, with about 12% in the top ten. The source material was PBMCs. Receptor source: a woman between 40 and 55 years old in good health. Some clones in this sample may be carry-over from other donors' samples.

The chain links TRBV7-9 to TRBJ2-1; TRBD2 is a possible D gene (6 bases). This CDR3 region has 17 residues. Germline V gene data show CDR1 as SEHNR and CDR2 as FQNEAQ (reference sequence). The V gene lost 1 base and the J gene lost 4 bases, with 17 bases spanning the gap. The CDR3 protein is CASSLVADPGGYNEQFF. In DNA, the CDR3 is TGTGCCAGCAGCTTAGTAGCGGACCCCGGGGGTTACAATGAGCAGTTCTTC. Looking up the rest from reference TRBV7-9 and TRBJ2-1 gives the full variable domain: DTGVSQNPRHKITKRGQNVTFRCDPISEHNRLYWYRQTLGQGPEFLTYFQNEAQLEKSRLLSDRFSAERPKGSFSTLEIQRTEQGDSAMYLCASSLVADPGGYNEQFFGPGTRLTVL.

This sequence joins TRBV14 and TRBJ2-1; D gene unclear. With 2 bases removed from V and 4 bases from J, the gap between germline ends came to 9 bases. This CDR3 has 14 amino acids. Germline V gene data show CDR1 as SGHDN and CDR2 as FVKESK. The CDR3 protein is CASSQLANYNEQFF. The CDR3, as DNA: TGTGCCAGCAGCCAACTGGCTAATTACAATGAGCAGTTCTTC.

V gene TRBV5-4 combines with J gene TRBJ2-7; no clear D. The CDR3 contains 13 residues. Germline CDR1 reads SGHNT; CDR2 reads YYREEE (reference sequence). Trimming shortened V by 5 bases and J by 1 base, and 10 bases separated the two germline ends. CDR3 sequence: CASSSPMSYEQYF. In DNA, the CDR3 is TGTGCCAGCAGTTCACCGATGTCCTACGAGCAGTACTTC.

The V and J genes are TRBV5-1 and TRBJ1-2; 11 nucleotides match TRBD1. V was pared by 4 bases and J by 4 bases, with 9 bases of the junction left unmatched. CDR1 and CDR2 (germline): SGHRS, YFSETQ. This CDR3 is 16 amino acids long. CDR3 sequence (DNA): TGCGCCAGCAGCGGACTCCCCGGGACAGGGGGCTATGGCTACACCTTC. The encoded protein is CASSGLPGTGGYGYTF.

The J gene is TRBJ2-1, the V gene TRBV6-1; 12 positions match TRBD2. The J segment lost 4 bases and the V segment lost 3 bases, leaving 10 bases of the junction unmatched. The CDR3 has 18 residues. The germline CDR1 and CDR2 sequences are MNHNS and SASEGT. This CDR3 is CASSDRLRTSGKYNEQFF. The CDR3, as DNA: TGTGCCAGCAGTGATAGGCTTCGGACTAGCGGGAAATACAATGAGCAGTTCTTC.

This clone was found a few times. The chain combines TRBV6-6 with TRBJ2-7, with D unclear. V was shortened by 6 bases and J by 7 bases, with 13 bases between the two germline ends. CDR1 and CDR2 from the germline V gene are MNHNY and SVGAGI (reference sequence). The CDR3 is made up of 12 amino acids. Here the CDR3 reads CASSPGAREQYF. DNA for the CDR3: TGTGCCAGCAGCCCCGGCGCGAGGGAGCAGTACTTC.

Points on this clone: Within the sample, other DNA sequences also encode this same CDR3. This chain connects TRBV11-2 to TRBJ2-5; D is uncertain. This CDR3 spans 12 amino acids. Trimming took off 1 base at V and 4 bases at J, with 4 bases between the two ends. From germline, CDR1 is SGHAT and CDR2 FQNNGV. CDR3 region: CASSLGRETQYF. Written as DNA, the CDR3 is TGTGCCAGCAGCTTAGGGAGAGAGACCCAGTACTTC.

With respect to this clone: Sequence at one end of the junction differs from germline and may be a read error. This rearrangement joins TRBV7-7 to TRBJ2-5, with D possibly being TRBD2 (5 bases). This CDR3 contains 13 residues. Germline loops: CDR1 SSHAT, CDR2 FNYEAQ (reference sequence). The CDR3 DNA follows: TGTGCTAGCAGCTTAGGACTGGTAGAGACCCAGTACTTC. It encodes CASSLGLVETQYF. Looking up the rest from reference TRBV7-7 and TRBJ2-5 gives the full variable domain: GAGVSQSPRYKVTKRGQDVTLRCDPISSHATLYWYQQALGQGPEFLTYFNYEAQPDKSGLPSDRFSAERPEGSISTLTIQRTEQRDSAMYRCASSLGLVETQYFGPGTRLLVL.